A single TCR beta chain is shown here with its context. This CDR3 spans 18 amino acids. Germline loops: CDR1 MDHEN, CDR2 SYDVKM. The V and J ends lost 2 bases and 3 bases respectively, with 19 bases between them. The sample comes from a study of T cell responses to AZD1222 COVID-19 vaccine. Assay used: immunoSEQ multiplex PCR; TCRdb lists only in-frame clones, some missing. The sample carries about 120,000 clones, approximately 90% recorded once. This sequence was found in an adult in good health. The source was peripheral blood, collected on day 0 of AZD1222 vaccination. The J gene is TRBJ2-2, the V gene TRBV28, with unresolved D. This CDR3 reads CASSLLSFRQSYTGELFF. CDR3 bases: TGTGCCAGCAGTTTACTCTCCTTTCGCCAGTCGTACACCGGGGAGCTGTTTTTT.